The 9 T cell receptor beta chains presented below share a single source sample, sequenced in a study of blood T cell repertoires in COVID-19. The repertoire was sequenced with immunoSEQ multiplex PCR; TCRdb's copy has only in-frame clones and lacks some. The table records about 200,000 clones, approximately 84% of them present only once. Sequenced input: peripheral blood. These receptors were taken from a woman over 75 with acute or convalescent COVID-19.

This clone was seen more than once but under ten times. This rearrangement joins TRBV6-2 or TRBV6-3 to TRBJ2-3, with 11 bases aligning to TRBD2. The length of the CDR3 is 19 residues. Germline trimming cut 2 bases from V and 0 bases from J; bases unmatched to any gene: 10. Germline V CDR1 and CDR2: MNHEY, SVGEGT. The CDR3 reads CASSYSSTSGSGSTDTQYF. Written as DNA, the CDR3 is TGTGCCAGCAGTTACAGTTCCACTAGCGGGAGTGGAAGCACAGATACGCAGTATTTT.

The genes are TRBV3-1 (or the pseudogene TRBV3-2) and TRBJ1-3; the D gene is possibly TRBD1 (5 bases). Per the germline V gene, CDR1 is LGHDT and CDR2 is YNNKEL (reference sequence). V gave up 2 bases and J gave up 7 bases, with 12 bases separating them. This CDR3 comprises 14 residues. DNA of the CDR3: TGTGCCAGCAGCCAACAGGGCATGAGGAACACCATATATTTT. Translating gives CASSQQGMRNTIYF.

This sequence joins TRBV12-3 or TRBV12-4 and TRBJ1-2; D gene uncertain. The length of the CDR3 is 11 residues. V shed 3 bases and J shed 7 bases, with 6 bases lying between them. The CDR3 sequence: CASSFSTGYTF. Written as DNA, the CDR3 is TGTGCCAGCAGTTTCTCTACTGGCTACACCTTC.

This clone was recorded a few times. The chain recombines TRBV7-8 with TRBJ1-3; D gene unclear. Deletions cut 6 bases from V and 3 bases from J, with 9 bases between. Germline CDR1 SGHVS, CDR2 FQNEAQ. The CDR3 runs 13 residues. CDR3 nucleotides: TGTGCCAGCAGACTATCGAATGGAAACACCATATATTTT. It translates to CASRLSNGNTIYF.

Only a few counts were recorded for this clone. The chain links TRBV5-1 to TRBJ2-7; 7 nucleotides match TRBD2. The CDR3 has 16 residues. Germline V gives CDR1 SGHRS, CDR2 YFSETQ. Unmatched junction bases numbered 10, after V lost 4 bases and J lost 0 bases. CDR3: CASSPLGGGPSYEQYF. The CDR3 coding sequence is TGCGCCAGCAGCCCACTGGGGGGAGGGCCCTCCTACGAGCAGTACTTC.

V usage is TRBV7-2 and J usage is TRBJ2-1; possible D gene TRBD1, 5 bases. This CDR3 has 12 residues. Deletions cut 5 bases from V and 6 bases from J, with 8 bases between. Germline V gives CDR1 SGHTA, CDR2 FQGNSA. The CDR3 is CASSTQGNEQFF. Here the CDR3 DNA reads TGTGCCAGCAGCACCCAGGGCAATGAGCAGTTCTTC.

J is TRBJ2-1 and V is TRBV7-2, with 7 positions matching TRBD1. J was trimmed by 8 bases and V by 2 bases; bases with no gene match: 9. CDR3 size: 15 residues. The germline V gene encodes CDR1 SGHTA and CDR2 FQGNSA. CDR3 protein: CASSLTRGSGDEQFF. In nucleotides, the CDR3 is TGTGCCAGCAGCTTAACCAGGGGGTCTGGGGATGAGCAGTTCTTC.

This rearrangement joins TRBV19 to TRBJ1-5; D unresolved. The CDR3 is made up of 17 amino acids. Germline CDR1 and CDR2: LNHDA and SQIVND (reference sequence). V lost 4 bases and J lost 0, with 16 bases in between. CDR3 residues: CASSTLAGDYSNQPQHF. CDR3 in DNA: TGTGCCAGTAGTACTCTAGCAGGCGATTATAGCAATCAGCCCCAGCATTTT.

This clone has a handful of counts. V is TRBV18 and J is TRBJ1-6; 10 bases fit TRBD1. Germline V gives CDR1 KGHSH, CDR2 LQKENI. Unmatched junction bases numbered 9, after V lost 6 bases and J lost 7 bases. This CDR3 is built from 16 residues. Here the CDR3 reads CASSQPGTGENSPLHF. In nucleotides, the CDR3 is TGTGCCAGCTCCCAACCCGGGACAGGGGAGAATTCACCCCTCCACTTT. The complete variable domain, with remaining parts taken from reference TRBV18 and TRBJ1-6, reads NAGVMQNPRHLVRRRGQEARLRCSPMKGHSHVYWYRQLPEEGLKFMVYLQKENIIDESGMPKERFSAEFPKEGPSILRIQQVVRGDSAAYFCASSQPGTGENSPLHFGNGTRLTVT.